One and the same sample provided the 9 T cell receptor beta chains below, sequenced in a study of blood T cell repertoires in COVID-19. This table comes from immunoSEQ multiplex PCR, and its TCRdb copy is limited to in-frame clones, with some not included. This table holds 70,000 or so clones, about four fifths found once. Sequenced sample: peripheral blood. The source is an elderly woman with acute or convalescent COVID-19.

CDR3 nucleotides: TGTGCCAGCAGCCTGCGAACTTCCCGGGACACCCCGTCGCATGAGCAGTTCTTC. This gives the protein CASSLRTSRDTPSHEQFF. The chain recombines TRBV7-9 with TRBJ2-1; the D gene is possibly TRBD1 (6 bases). Germline CDR1 and CDR2: SEHNR and FQNEAQ (reference sequence). The ends were cut back, 5 bases at V and 8 bases at J, with 28 bases in the middle. The CDR3 has 18 amino acids.

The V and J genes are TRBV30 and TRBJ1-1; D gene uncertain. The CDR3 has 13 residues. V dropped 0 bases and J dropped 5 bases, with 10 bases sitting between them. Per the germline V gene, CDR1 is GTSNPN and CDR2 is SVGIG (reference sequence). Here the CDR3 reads CAWSVSPGTEAFF. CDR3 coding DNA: TGTGCCTGGAGTGTGTCCCCGGGGACTGAAGCTTTCTTT.

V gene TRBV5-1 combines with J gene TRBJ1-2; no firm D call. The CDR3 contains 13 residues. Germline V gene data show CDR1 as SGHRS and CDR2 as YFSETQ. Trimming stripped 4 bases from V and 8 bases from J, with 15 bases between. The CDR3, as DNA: TGCGCCAGCAGCCCCGAAGGGAGGATGGGCTACACCTTC. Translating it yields CASSPEGRMGYTF.

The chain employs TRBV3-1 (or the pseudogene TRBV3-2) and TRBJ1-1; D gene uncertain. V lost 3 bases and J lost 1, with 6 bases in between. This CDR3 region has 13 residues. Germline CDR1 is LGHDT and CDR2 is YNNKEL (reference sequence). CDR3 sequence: CASSQRQNTEAFF. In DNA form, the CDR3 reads TGTGCCAGCAGCCAGCGGCAGAACACTGAAGCTTTCTTT.

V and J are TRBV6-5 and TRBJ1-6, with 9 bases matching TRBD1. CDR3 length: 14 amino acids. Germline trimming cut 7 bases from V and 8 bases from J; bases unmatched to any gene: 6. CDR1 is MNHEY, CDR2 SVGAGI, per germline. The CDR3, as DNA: TGTGCCAGCAAACTAGGACAGGGGTATTCACCCCTCCACTTT. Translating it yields CASKLGQGYSPLHF.

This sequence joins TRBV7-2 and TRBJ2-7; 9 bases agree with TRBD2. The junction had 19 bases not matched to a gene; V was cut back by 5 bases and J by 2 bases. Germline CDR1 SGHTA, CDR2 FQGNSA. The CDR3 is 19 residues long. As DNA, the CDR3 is TGTGCCAGCAGCGCCCCCCGGATGGTAGCGGGGGTGAAAGCCTACGAGCAGTACTTC. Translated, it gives CASSAPRMVAGVKAYEQYF.

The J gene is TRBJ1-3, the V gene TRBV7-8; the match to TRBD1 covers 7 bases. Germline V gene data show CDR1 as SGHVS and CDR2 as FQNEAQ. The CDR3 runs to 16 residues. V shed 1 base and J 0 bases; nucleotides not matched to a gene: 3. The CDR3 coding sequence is TGTGCCAGCAGCTTAGTCGGGACAGACTCTGGAAACACCATATATTTT. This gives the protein CASSLVGTDSGNTIYF.

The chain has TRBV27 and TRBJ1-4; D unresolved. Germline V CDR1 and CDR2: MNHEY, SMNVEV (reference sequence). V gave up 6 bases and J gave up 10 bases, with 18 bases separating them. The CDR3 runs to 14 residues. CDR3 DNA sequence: TGTGCCAGCAGGGAGGGAGGAAGAGGCGGAAAACTGTTTTTT. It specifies CASREGGRGGKLFF.

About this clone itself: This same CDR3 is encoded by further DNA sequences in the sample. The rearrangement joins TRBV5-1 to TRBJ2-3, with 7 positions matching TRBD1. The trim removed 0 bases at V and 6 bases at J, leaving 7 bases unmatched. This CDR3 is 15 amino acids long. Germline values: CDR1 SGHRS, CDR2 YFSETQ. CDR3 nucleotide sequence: TGCGCCAGCAGCTTGGGTTCAGGGGGTGCTGATACGCAGTATTTT. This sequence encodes CASSLGSGGADTQYF.